This T cell receptor (beta chain) was recovered during a study of response to subunit inactivated influenza vaccine. Findings of the study overall: T cells newly recruited by each seasonal influenza vaccination are few, the authors suggested.

In TCRdb, the RT-PCR reads were re-called with MiXCR into one record per CDR3 protein. The sample lists approximately 500,000 distinct CDR3 sequences; 10% to 15% were seen once. Germline CDR1 and CDR2: MDHEN and SYDVKM. This CDR3 spans 15 amino acids. Trimming shortened V by 6 bases and J by 0 bases, and 14 bases separated the two germline ends. Remarks on this clonotype: Antigen unknown.

The starting material was PBMCs from blood, obtained 45 days after vaccination. The sequence derives from a man aged 45 to 65 who received an inactivated influenza vaccine. The chain employs TRBV28 and TRBJ1-1; weak D call: TRBD1 (5 bases). CDR3 nucleotide sequence: TGTGCCAGCAGCCCCTTAACAGGTTTGAACACTGAAGCTTTCTTT. Translation gives CASSPLTGLNTEAFF.